The following is a T cell receptor beta chain sequence with its context. This entry is derived from a study of blood T cell repertoires in COVID-19. Study summary: PBMCs, B-cell-depleted T cells, or T cells were the source of the cDNA or gDNA that made up the material.

The CDR3 length is 11 residues. CDR1 LNHDA and CDR2 SQIVND come from the germline V gene (reference sequence). Unmatched junction bases numbered 4, after V lost 5 bases and J lost 13 bases. Libraries were prepared by immunoSEQ multiplex PCR; TCRdb keeps only in-frame clonotypes and omits some of them. The sample holds hundreds of thousands of clones; 86% are singletons and the top ten take 1.4% to 1.5%. The source is a young woman with active or convalescent COVID-19. The specimen was peripheral blood. The V call is TRBV19, the J call TRBJ1-5; 8 bases are a match to TRBD1. CDR3 nucleotides: TGTGCCAGTAGTCCCGGGGACAGGCAGCATTTT. Residues: CASSPGDRQHF.